This TCR beta chain came from a study of T cells in Graves' hyperthyroidism and ophthalmopathy. The study's findings and limits: Model-based prediction identified ophthalmopathy a median about 7 months prior to its onset. Most thyroid clonotypes expanded above 0.001 appeared in blood too.

In regard to this clonotype: Its matching antigen is unknown.

Exclusion of patients followed from uncontrolled infection, other autoimmune disease, pregnancy or lactation. Diagnostic decisions used clinical symptoms, serum thyroxine and TRAb, thyroid ultrasound and orbital computed tomography. Amplified regions were TCR beta CDR3 sequences from RNA transcripts. Initially, a first-round RT-PCR of the TCR CDR3 employed the HTBI primer set. TCRdb re-analysed the multiplex PCR reads in MiXCR, keeping a single row per CDR3 protein. Altogether hundreds of thousands of distinct CDR3 sequences are present, 45% being singletons, with the ten largest covering approximately 6.8%. Trimming pared 5 bases from V and 0 bases from J, leaving 10 bases between. Germline CDR1 is SNHLY and CDR2 is FYNNEI. The CDR3 is 15 residues long.

The chain employs TRBV2 and TRBJ1-4; maybe TRBD1 (6 bases). Sequenced input: peripheral blood or thyroid tissue (not recorded which). The source is an adult man with Graves' disease, either hyperthyroidism or ophthalmopathy (not recorded which). The CDR3 reads CASSLTGPTNEKLFF. CDR3 in DNA: TGTGCCAGCAGTCTTACAGGGCCAACTAATGAAAAACTGTTTTTT.